This T cell receptor beta chain was sequenced during a study of response to subunit inactivated influenza vaccine. MiXCR, run by TCRdb on the RT-PCR reads, gives a single entry per CDR3 protein. This repertoire shows roughly 290,000 distinct CDR3 sequences, 20% to 25% found once; its top ten account for approximately 10%. This CDR3 contains 13 residues. V was pared by 11 bases and J by 0 bases, with 11 bases between. A few counts support this clonotype. As yet, its antigen is unknown. Study-level points and caveats: Each seasonal flu vaccination may recruit only limited new T cells, authors suggested.

This clonotype originated in a man between 50 and 70 years old who received an inactivated influenza vaccine. The rearrangement joins TRBV12-3 or TRBV12-4 to TRBJ1-3; possible D gene TRBD1, 6 bases. The sample in question was PBMCs from blood, obtained about 20 months after vaccination. The CDR3 is CALARGSGNTIYF. The DNA of the CDR3 is TGTGCCCTGGCCAGGGGCTCTGGAAACACCATATATTTT.